These T cell receptor beta chains were read from a single sample in a study of patients and donors after allogeneic stem cell transplantation. TCRdb itself ran the RT-PCR reads through MiXCR, one entry per CDR3 protein. The sample shows hundreds of thousands of distinct CDR3 sequences, approximately 16% of them seen only once. The specimen was blood, either unsorted or a sorted T cell fraction (not recorded which). The origin of the receptors is a human donor who was either an allogeneic HSCT recipient or a stem cell or donor lymphocyte infusion donor (not recorded which). It is not recorded whose cells these are; they may come from a transplant donor. CDR3s include the opening cysteine and the closing phenylalanine or tryptophan. A D gene is named only where the DNA matches it firmly. Expanded clones are given a class, and other clones once, few, many or no size at all.

>TRBJ2-3|TRBV24-1|TRBD2|few
CATSDQSGVGTDTQYF
TGTGCCACCAGTGACCAAAGCGGGGTTGGCACAGATACGCAGTATTTT
>TRBJ2-3|TRBV27|.|.
CASSPVPRTDTQYF
TGTGCCAGCAGCCCTGTTCCCCGCACAGATACGCAGTATTTT
>TRBJ2-7|TRBV11-1|.|few
CASSLAGTGFEQYF
TGTGCCAGCAGCTTAGCGGGGACGGGGTTCGAGCAGTACTTC
>TRBJ2-5|TRBV4-2|.|few
CASSLGGGDQETQYF
TGTGCCAGCAGCCTCGGAGGAGGGGACCAAGAGACCCAGTACTTC
>TRBJ2-4|TRBV5-6|.|.
CASSFIELAKNIQYF
TGTGCCAGCAGCTTTATTGAACTAGCCAAAAACATTCAGTACTTC
>TRBJ2-6|TRBV19|.|once
CATEWGSGANVLTF
TGTGCCACCGAATGGGGGTCTGGGGCCAACGTCCTGACTTTC
>TRBJ2-1|TRBV12-3/TRBV12-4|.|many
CASSPQGAEQFF
TGTGCCAGCAGTCCACAGGGCGCTGAGCAGTTCTTC
>TRBJ2-1|TRBV11-3|TRBD2|few
CASSLGASGRTDEQFF
TGTGCCAGCAGCTTAGGAGCAAGCGGGAGAACCGATGAGCAGTTCTTC
>TRBJ1-2|TRBV6-1|TRBD1|few
CASIFNRGSYGYTF
TGTGCCAGCATTTTTAACAGGGGCAGTTATGGCTACACCTTC
>TRBJ2-3|TRBV7-3|TRBD2|.
CASSRAGGLSDTQYF
TGTGCCAGCAGTCGAGCGGGGGGGCTGTCAGATACGCAGTATTTT
>TRBJ2-5|TRBV3-1|.|.
CASSQGFSQETQYF
TGTGCCAGCAGCCAAGGTTTCAGCCAAGAGACCCAGTACTTC
>TRBJ2-3|TRBV14|.|few
CASSQGIVTDTQYF
TGTGCCAGCAGCCAAGGGATCGTGACAGATACGCAGTATTTT
>TRBJ2-1|TRBV25-1|.|.
CASSESGNEQFF
TGTGCCAGCAGTGAATCAGGGAATGAGCAGTTCTTC
>TRBJ2-5|TRBV11-2|TRBD1|.
CASSRRNRGRTLRETQYF
TGTGCCAGCAGCCGGAGGAACAGGGGGCGAACTTTAAGAGAGACCCAGTACTTC
>TRBJ1-2|TRBV18|.|.
CASSPSPGQDYGYTF
TGTGCCAGCTCACCGTCTCCGGGACAAGACTATGGCTACACCTTC
>TRBJ1-1|TRBV12-3/TRBV12-4|.|many
CASSFRGHTEAFF
TGTGCCAGCAGTTTTCGCGGCCACACTGAAGCTTTCTTT
>TRBJ1-6|TRBV20-1|.|.
CSASREIRQSSPLHF
TGCAGTGCTAGCAGGGAGATCCGGCAAAGTTCACCCCTCCACTTT
>TRBJ2-3|TRBV6-2/TRBV6-3|.|.
CASSRRPGDTQYF
TGTGCCAGCAGTCGTAGACCAGGAGATACGCAGTATTTT
>TRBJ2-3|TRBV27|.|.
CASSLTGAGTDTQYF
TGTGCCAGCAGTTTAACGGGGGCCGGCACAGATACGCAGTATTTT
>TRBJ1-6|TRBV12-3/TRBV12-4|TRBD1|few
CASTRGRQGYSPLHF
TGTGCCAGCACCAGGGGGAGACAGGGGTACTCACCCCTCCACTTT
>TRBJ2-6|TRBV2|.|few
CASSEIRGPGANVLTF
TGTGCCAGCAGTGAAATTAGAGGCCCTGGGGCCAACGTCCTGACTTTC
>TRBJ2-2|TRBV4-3|TRBD2|few
CASSQEVGGLRRTGELFF
TGCGCCAGCAGCCAAGAAGTCGGGGGGTTGAGGCGCACCGGGGAGCTGTTTTTT
>TRBJ2-2|TRBV20-1|.|many
CSAFGTSFVGTGELFF
TGCAGTGCGTTCGGGACTTCTTTTGTTGGAACCGGGGAGCTGTTTTTT
>TRBJ2-7|TRBV24-1|.|.
CATSDQDYEQYF
TGTGCCACCAGTGATCAAGACTACGAGCAGTACTTC
>TRBJ2-4|TRBV29-1|TRBD1|.
CSVGRTGGIRDIQYF
TGCAGCGTTGGGAGGACAGGGGGCATTCGGGACATTCAGTACTTC
>TRBJ1-5|TRBV6-2/TRBV6-3|.|.
CASSPGPQHF
TGTGCCAGCAGCCCGGGGCCCCAGCATTTT
>TRBJ2-5|TRBV30|.|.
CAWSVRVQETQYF
TGTGCCTGGAGTGTAAGAGTCCAAGAGACCCAGTACTTC
>TRBJ2-5|TRBV6-2/TRBV6-3|TRBD2|.
CASSYSRRGGGLAGMETQYF
TGTGCCAGCAGTTACTCGAGACGGGGCGGCGGGCTAGCGGGGATGGAGACCCAGTACTTC
>TRBJ1-1|TRBV5-1|.|.
CASSDTYMNTEAFF
TGCGCCAGTTCGGACACCTACATGAACACTGAAGCTTTCTTT
>TRBJ2-7|TRBV4-1|TRBD2|few
CASSQEGGLAGYEQYF
TGCGCCAGCAGCCAAGAGGGAGGGCTAGCGGGTTACGAGCAGTACTTC
>TRBJ2-3|TRBV11-2|TRBD2|.
CASSFGTSGGPHRSTQYF
TGTGCCAGCAGCTTCGGGACTAGCGGGGGGCCCCACCGAAGTACGCAGTATTTT
>TRBJ2-4|TRBV20-1|.|once
CSAIDRNIQYF
TGCAGTGCAATAGACAGAAACATTCAGTACTTC
>TRBJ2-5|TRBV30|.|few
CAWSTRDYQETQYF
TGTGCCTGGAGTACCCGGGACTACCAAGAGACCCAGTACTTC
>TRBJ2-3|TRBV29-1|.|many
CSVEEWSGLSPTDTQYF
TGCAGCGTTGAAGAATGGTCAGGGTTGTCCCCCACAGATACGCAGTATTTT
>TRBJ2-7|TRBV28|TRBD2|many
CASSLLSGSSYEQYF
TGTGCCAGCAGTTTATTGAGCGGGAGCTCCTACGAGCAGTACTTC